The 20 T cell receptor beta chains in this list originate from one sample, sequenced in a study of blood T cells in healthy people across ages. Together with a sample-barcoded 5' primer, a J-beta primer mix was included in a second PCR lasting about 7 to 12 cycles. TCRdb re-called the 5' RACE reads with MiXCR, one entry per CDR3 protein. The sample holds approximately 1.5 million distinct CDR3 sequences; roughly two fifths are singletons and the top ten take less than 5%. The sequencing sample was made of blood. Receptor source: a woman in her late teens or twenties in good health.

This sequence joins TRBV12-3 or TRBV12-4 and TRBJ2-1, with unresolved D. Trimming removed 3 bases at V and 13 bases at J, with 25 bases between. The CDR3 spans 16 residues. This CDR3 is CASSFVSHPGVETQFF. CDR3 nucleotides: TGTGCCAGCAGTTTTGTGTCCCACCCTGGGGTAGAGACCCAGTTCTTC.

The V and J genes are TRBV9 and TRBJ1-6, with D uncertain. This CDR3 contains 15 residues. In germline, CDR1 is SGDLS, CDR2 YYNGEE. V was cut by 0 bases and J by 6 bases, with 10 bases left in between. The CDR3 sequence: CASSVETGPNSPLHF. The CDR3 DNA is TGTGCCAGCAGCGTAGAGACTGGACCTAATTCACCCCTCCACTTT.

The genes are TRBV28 and TRBJ2-7; no reliable D call. Trimming took 6 bases from V and 3 from J, leaving 9 bases between them. The length of the CDR3 is 12 residues. The germline V gene has CDR1 MDHEN and CDR2 SYDVKM. The CDR3, as DNA: TGTGCCAGCAGGTGGGTCGGCTACGAGCAGTACTTC. Translated, it gives CASRWVGYEQYF.

The chain couples TRBV12-3 or TRBV12-4 to TRBJ2-3; TRBD1 might be the D (6 bases). The V end was cut by 8 bases, the J end by 2 bases, with 20 bases between. CDR3 length: 16 amino acids. CDR3 protein: CASLHTGSGSTDTQYF. CDR3 coding DNA: TGTGCCAGCTTACATACAGGGTCGGGGTCCACAGATACGCAGTATTTT.

This clonotype was recorded a few times. The V call is TRBV20-1, the J call TRBJ2-3; 8 bases fit TRBD1. Germline V CDR1 and CDR2: DFQATT, SNEGSKA (reference sequence). With V trimmed by 5 bases and J by 3 bases, 10 bases remained unmatched. The CDR3 loop spans 15 amino acids. DNA of the CDR3: TGCAGTGCTCCACCCCGAGACAGGGGTACAGATACGCAGTATTTT. Amino acids: CSAPPRDRGTDTQYF.

The gene calls are TRBV10-3 and TRBJ2-1; D uncertain. CDR3 length: 13 residues. V dropped 2 bases and J dropped 10 bases, with 12 bases sitting between them. Per germline, CDR1 ENHRY and CDR2 SYGVKD. The CDR3, as DNA: TGTGCCATCAGTGAGGTCTACTTGGAGGAGCAGTTCTTC. Its protein product is CAISEVYLEEQFF.

V and J are TRBV20-1 and TRBJ2-5; possible D gene TRBD2, 5 bases. Germline CDR1 reads DFQATT; CDR2 reads SNEGSKA (reference sequence). CDR3 length equals 14 residues. V lost 0 bases to trimming and J lost 5 bases, with 13 bases between them. The CDR3 loop reads CSAREGSTGETQYF. The DNA for the CDR3 is TGCAGTGCTAGAGAGGGGAGCACGGGGGAGACCCAGTACTTC.

The chain has TRBV20-1 and TRBJ1-5, with D possibly TRBD1 on 5 matching bases. Germline V CDR1 and CDR2: DFQATT, SNEGSKA (reference sequence). V lost 3 bases, J lost 5 bases, and 11 bases lay in between. The CDR3 is 13 amino acids. This chain's CDR3 is CSASRGGDQPQHF. As DNA, the CDR3 is TGCAGTGCTAGTAGGGGCGGGGATCAGCCCCAGCATTTT.

In regard to this clonotype: An end of the junction does not agree with germline; a read error may underlie this. The gene calls are TRBV4-3 and TRBJ2-3; 7 positions match TRBD2. Germline loops: CDR1 LGHNA, CDR2 YSLEER. The CDR3 is 15 amino acids. For the CDR3, the DNA is TGCGCCGGCAGCCAAGCGGGGTATCGCTTAAATACGCAGTATTTT. Protein sequence: CAGSQAGYRLNTQYF.

The chain recombines TRBV6-2 or TRBV6-3 with TRBJ2-1, with D maybe TRBD2 (5 bases). The germline V gene encodes CDR1 MNHEY and CDR2 SVGEGT. V shed 5 bases and J shed 5 bases, with 10 bases lying between them. The CDR3 is 13 amino acids. The CDR3 protein is CASSLREHNEQFF. As DNA, the CDR3 is TGTGCCAGCAGTCTCCGGGAACACAATGAGCAGTTCTTC.

This clonotype has only a few counts. The chain employs TRBV4-3 and TRBJ1-6; D is perhaps TRBD1 (5 bases). The CDR3 is 18 residues long. Trimming removed 1 base at V and 7 bases at J, with 20 bases between. Germline V CDR1 and CDR2: LGHNA, YSLEER. CDR3 sequence (DNA): TGCGCCAGCAGCCAAGTCCATAATCTCCAGGGACGGAATTCACCCCTCCACTTT. This translates into CASSQVHNLQGRNSPLHF.

This CDR3 is CSVGDRPSGNTIYF. The DNA of the CDR3 is TGCAGCGTCGGGGACAGGCCTTCTGGAAACACCATATATTTT. The V and J genes are TRBV29-1 and TRBJ1-3; TRBD1 matches 8 bases. The CDR3 totals 14 residues. Germline-derived CDR1 and CDR2 are SQVTM and ANQGSEA. J lost 1 base, V lost 6 bases, and 5 bases had no gene match. Together with reference TRBV29-1 and TRBJ1-3, the CDR3 gives the full variable domain: SAVISQKPSRDICQRGTSLTIQCQVDSQVTMMFWYRQQPGQSLTLIATANQGSEATYESGFVIDKFPISRPNLTFSTLTVSNMSPEDSSIYLCSVGDRPSGNTIYFGEGSWLTVV.

The V and J genes are TRBV20-1 and TRBJ1-5; TRBD1 agrees at 9 bases. CDR3 size: 15 residues. Germline V gene lookup returns CDR1 DFQATT and CDR2 SNEGSKA (reference sequence). The junction had 5 bases not matched to a gene; V was cut back by 0 bases and J by 5 bases. This chain's CDR3 is CSAREKGQGYQPQHF. The CDR3 nucleotides read TGCAGTGCTAGAGAGAAGGGACAGGGTTATCAGCCCCAGCATTTT.

V and J are TRBV4-2 and TRBJ2-7; D might be TRBD1 (5 bases). The V end was cut by 0 bases, the J end by 5 bases, with 20 bases between. The CDR3 length is 17 residues. Germline-derived CDR1 and CDR2 are LGHNA and YNFKEQ. The CDR3: CASSQDQRGNSRDEQYF. The CDR3 DNA follows: TGTGCCAGCAGCCAAGATCAAAGGGGTAATAGCAGGGACGAGCAGTACTTC.

The genes are TRBV7-9 and TRBJ2-3, with D perhaps TRBD1 (6 bases). Trimming left V 5 bases short and J 2 bases short, with 11 bases between. This CDR3 comprises 14 residues. Germline V CDR1 and CDR2: SEHNR, FQNEAQ (reference sequence). The CDR3 loop reads CASSPWGHTDTQYF. The CDR3 DNA sequence: TGTGCCAGCAGCCCGTGGGGACACACAGATACGCAGTATTTT. The full variable domain, completed using reference TRBV7-9 and TRBJ2-3, is DTGVSQNPRHKITKRGQNVTFRCDPISEHNRLYWYRQTLGQGPEFLTYFQNEAQLEKSRLLSDRFSAERPKGSFSTLEIQRTEQGDSAMYLCASSPWGHTDTQYFGPGTRLTVL.

This clonotype was counted a few times. The chain joins TRBV6-4 to TRBJ2-5, with no clear D. The J call may be wrong; the DNA end is better matched by TRBJ2-7. CDR3 size: 12 residues. Germline loops: CDR1 MRHNA, CDR2 SNTAGT. For the CDR3, the DNA is TGTGCCACCGACACCTTTGCCTACGAGCAGTACTTC. As protein: CATDTFAYEQYF.

This clonotype was observed a handful of times. This sequence joins TRBV18 and TRBJ1-5, with D perhaps matching TRBD1 (6 bases). The V gene's germline CDR1 is KGHSH and CDR2 LQKENI. The CDR3 is 18 residues long. Trimming removed 6 bases at V and 4 bases at J, with 25 bases between. CDR3 amino acids: CASSSYQGKYVWNQPQHF. In nucleotides, the CDR3 is TGTGCCAGCTCGTCGTATCAGGGGAAGTACGTTTGGAATCAGCCCCAGCATTTT.

V and J are TRBV21-1 and TRBJ2-4; the listed D gene, TRBD1, was not tested against the DNA. The J call may be wrong; the DNA end is better matched by TRBJ2-7. TRBV21-1 is noted as a pseudogene. The CDR3 loop spans 12 amino acids. This CDR3 is CASRVRSGEQYF. In DNA form, the CDR3 reads TGTGCCAGCAGGGTCCGATCGGGCGAGCAGTACTTC.

This clonotype was observed a few times. The genes are TRBV12-3 or TRBV12-4 and TRBJ2-1; 10 bases are a match to TRBD2. The CDR3 has 15 amino acids. With V trimmed by 5 bases and J by 10 bases, 11 bases remained unmatched. The CDR3 DNA follows: TGTGCCAGCAGTCCCCGACTAGCGGGCGTTGTCGAGCAGTTCTTC. This gives the protein CASSPRLAGVVEQFF.

The chain employs TRBV7-2 and TRBJ2-3; 12 nucleotides agree with TRBD2. Germline V CDR1 and CDR2: SGHTA, FQGNSA. The CDR3 runs 16 residues. The V gene end was trimmed by 2 bases and the J gene end by 8 bases; junction bases not matched to a gene: 8. The CDR3 region is CASSLNPLAGGRTQYF. CDR3 nucleotides: TGTGCCAGCAGCTTAAATCCCCTAGCGGGAGGGCGTACGCAGTATTTT.